One sample yielded the 27 T cell receptor beta chains listed below, sequenced in a study of blood T cell repertoires in COVID-19. Method: immunoSEQ multiplex PCR; TCRdb's copy keeps in-frame clones and lacks some. The sample lists around 150,000 clones, approximately 80% occurring once. Sample: peripheral blood. These receptors all stem from a man between 65 and 85 years old with acute or convalescent COVID-19.

V usage is TRBV19 and J usage is TRBJ1-5; possible D gene TRBD1, 5 bases. Germline CDR1 is LNHDA and CDR2 is SQIVND (reference sequence). Trimming removed 11 bases at V and 6 bases at J, with 17 bases between. The length of the CDR3 is 13 residues. The DNA of the CDR3 is TGTGCCGGAACCCCAGGGAAGGGTCAGCCCCAGCATTTT. Amino acid sequence: CAGTPGKGQPQHF.

The V call is TRBV3-1 (or the pseudogene TRBV3-2), the J call TRBJ1-6, with D tentatively TRBD1 (5 bases). This CDR3 has 16 residues. V was clipped by 7 bases and J by 6 bases, with 19 bases between them. Germline CDR1 LGHDT, CDR2 YNNKEL (reference sequence). The CDR3 DNA reads as TGTGCCAGCACCTCCAGCGATTCGGGGGGTAATTCACCCCTCCACTTT. It codes for CASTSSDSGGNSPLHF.

V and J are TRBV27 and TRBJ2-3, with 8 nucleotides matching TRBD1. The CDR3 spans 15 residues. The V segment lost 9 bases and the J segment 2 bases; nucleotides outside the gene matches: 10. CDR1 is MNHEY and CDR2 is SMNVEV in the germline V gene (reference sequence). The CDR3 coding sequence is TGTGCCAGTACTCCCCGACAGGGGAACACAGATACGCAGTATTTT. Protein: CASTPRQGNTDTQYF.

The chain recombines TRBV2 with TRBJ2-5; TRBD1 matches at 10 bases. CDR1 is SNHLY and CDR2 is FYNNEI in the germline V gene. The CDR3 has 15 amino acids. The V gene end was trimmed by 4 bases and the J gene end by 7 bases; junction bases not matched to a gene: 9. The CDR3 sequence is CASSVWGQGTGTQYF. The CDR3 coding sequence is TGTGCCAGCAGTGTATGGGGACAGGGGACCGGGACCCAGTACTTC.

The chain carries TRBV6-5 and TRBJ2-7, with 10 positions matching TRBD2. The CDR3 covers 14 residues. Trimming at V came to 7 bases and at J to 5 bases, leaving 8 bases not matched to a gene. The germline gives CDR1 MNHEY, CDR2 SVGAGI. The DNA of the CDR3 is TGTGCCAGCAAAGGGCTAGCGGGAGCCCACGAGCAGTACTTC. Translation gives CASKGLAGAHEQYF.

V and J are TRBV24-1 and TRBJ2-1; 9 bases are a match to TRBD1. Germline V CDR1 and CDR2: KGHDR, SFDVKD. The CDR3 is 15 amino acids. Germline trimming cut 10 bases from V and 6 bases from J; bases unmatched to any gene: 12. CDR3 protein: CATEDPGQGFNEQFF. CDR3 DNA sequence: TGTGCCACAGAGGACCCGGGACAGGGTTTCAATGAGCAGTTCTTC.

The rearrangement uses TRBV7-2 and TRBJ2-7, with D perhaps TRBD2 (7 bases). This CDR3 is 14 amino acids long. Trimming took 5 bases from V and 3 from J, leaving 14 bases between them. Germline assignment: CDR1 SGHTA and CDR2 FQGNSA. CDR3 amino acids: CASSPQGGGYEQYF. The CDR3 DNA reads as TGTGCCAGCAGCCCACAGGGCGGGGGCTACGAGCAGTACTTC.

The chain couples TRBV5-6 to TRBJ2-5; TRBD2 matches 7 bases. This CDR3 has 14 residues. Germline values: CDR1 SGHDT, CDR2 YYEEEE. With V trimmed by 1 base and J by 5 bases, 5 bases remained unmatched. The CDR3 DNA follows: TGTGCCAGCAGCTTGTGGGGGGGTTTCGAGACCCAGTACTTC. This sequence encodes CASSLWGGFETQYF. Based on the CDR3 plus reference TRBV5-6 and TRBJ2-5, the full variable domain is DAGVTQSPTHLIKTRGQQVTLRCSPKSGHDTVSWYQQALGQGPQFIFQYYEEEERQRGNFPDRFSGHQFPNYSSELNVNALLLGDSALYLCASSLWGGFETQYFGPGTRLLVL.

The chain recombines TRBV7-9 with TRBJ2-1; D gene ambiguous. The V end was cut by 0 bases, the J end by 1 base, with 13 bases between. The germline V gene encodes CDR1 SEHNR and CDR2 FQNEAQ (reference sequence). The CDR3 is made up of 17 amino acids. The CDR3 DNA reads as TGTGCCAGCAGCTTAGCGCCCTCCAGTTTTTCCTACAATGAGCAGTTCTTC. Amino acids: CASSLAPSSFSYNEQFF. The variable domain in full, completed from reference TRBV7-9 and TRBJ2-1, reads DTGVSQNPRHKITKRGQNVTFRCDPISEHNRLYWYRQTLGQGPEFLTYFQNEAQLEKSRLLSDRFSAERPKGSFSTLEIQRTEQGDSAMYLCASSLAPSSFSYNEQFFGPGTRLTVL.

This chain uses TRBV28 with TRBJ1-1; the D is unclear. Germline values: CDR1 MDHEN, CDR2 SYDVKM. Trimming took 8 bases from V and 5 from J, leaving 15 bases between them. The CDR3 extends over 13 amino acids. In DNA form, the CDR3 reads TGTGCCAGCCATTCTTCTCCTCGGACTGAAGCTTTCTTT. Translated, it gives CASHSSPRTEAFF.

V is TRBV7-8 and J is TRBJ2-7; D gene unclear. V lost 1 base and J 3 bases, leaving 7 bases between the germline ends. The germline V gene has CDR1 SGHVS and CDR2 FQNEAQ. This CDR3 is built from 13 residues. The CDR3 here is CASSLDTLYEQYF. CDR3 nucleotide sequence: TGTGCCAGCAGCTTAGACACCCTCTACGAGCAGTACTTC.

The V gene is TRBV5-1, the J gene TRBJ1-4; possibly TRBD1 for D (6 bases). The V and J ends lost 2 bases and 3 bases respectively, with 14 bases between them. The CDR3 is made up of 16 amino acids. The germline V gene encodes CDR1 SGHRS and CDR2 YFSETQ. The CDR3: CASSLNPGQSNEKLFF. The CDR3, as DNA: TGCGCCAGCAGCTTAAACCCAGGACAGTCTAATGAAAAACTGTTTTTT.

This clone has just a few counts. V gene TRBV28 combines with J gene TRBJ1-2; the D is unclear. CDR1 and CDR2 from the germline V gene are MDHEN and SYDVKM. Trimming removed 6 bases from V and 2 bases from J, with 10 bases in between. CDR3 size: 13 residues. The CDR3 sequence: CASRGGGNYGYTF. CDR3 sequence (DNA): TGTGCCAGCAGGGGCGGAGGGAACTATGGCTACACCTTC.

A few counts support this clone. This sequence joins TRBV28 and TRBJ1-1; D is perhaps TRBD1 (5 bases). V dropped 7 bases and J dropped 10 bases, with 10 bases sitting between them. This CDR3 region has 10 residues. CDR1 and CDR2 from the germline V gene are MDHEN and SYDVKM. DNA of the CDR3: TGTGCCAGCACTAGGAGGGGAGCTTTCTTT. This gives the protein CASTRRGAFF.

The chain carries TRBV7-2 and TRBJ2-1; 11 bases are a match to TRBD2. Trimming cost V 7 bases and J 9 bases; bases outside gene matches: 11. The CDR3 runs to 15 residues. The germline gives CDR1 SGHTA, CDR2 FQGNSA. The CDR3 is CASTLPLAGVGEQFF. CDR3 DNA: TGTGCCAGCACCCTACCACTAGCGGGGGTGGGTGAGCAGTTCTTC.

The chain is built from TRBV7-8 and TRBJ2-2; TRBD2 matches at 8 bases. In germline, CDR1 is SGHVS, CDR2 FQNEAQ. The CDR3 is 17 amino acids. Trimming removed 7 bases from V and 5 bases from J; junction bases left unmatched: 15. The CDR3: CASKPGLARRGTGELFF. Written as DNA, the CDR3 is TGTGCCAGCAAACCTGGACTAGCCCGCAGAGGGACCGGGGAGCTGTTTTTT.

The chain has TRBV5-1 and TRBJ1-6; D not certain. The CDR3 runs 13 residues. Trimming stripped 4 bases from V and 8 bases from J, with 10 bases between. Germline assignment: CDR1 SGHRS and CDR2 YFSETQ. The CDR3 sequence is CASSPGEYSPLHF. The CDR3 nucleotides read TGCGCCAGCAGCCCGGGAGAGTATTCACCCCTCCACTTT.

V gene TRBV3-1 (or the pseudogene TRBV3-2) combines with J gene TRBJ1-3, with D perhaps matching TRBD1 (5 bases). The CDR3 contains 12 residues. V was shortened by 2 bases and J by 7 bases, with 6 bases between the two germline ends. In germline, CDR1 is LGHDT, CDR2 YNNKEL (reference sequence). CDR3 in amino acids: CASSQRGNTIYF. The CDR3 bases are TGTGCCAGCAGCCAACGGGGGAACACCATATATTTT.

The rearrangement joins TRBV7-9 to TRBJ2-7; 10 bases are shared with TRBD1. The CDR3 covers 15 residues. V shed 5 bases and J 2 bases; nucleotides not matched to a gene: 6. The germline V gene encodes CDR1 SEHNR and CDR2 FQNEAQ (reference sequence). The CDR3 bases are TGTGCCAGCAGCCGACCGGGACAGGGGACCTACGAGCAGTACTTC. It specifies CASSRPGQGTYEQYF.

This chain links TRBV7-2 with TRBJ2-2; TRBD1 matches at 9 bases. The CDR3 runs to 15 residues. Germline V gene data show CDR1 as SGHTA and CDR2 as FQGNSA. Unmatched junction bases numbered 6, after V lost 5 bases and J lost 5 bases. This CDR3 reads CASSHGQGRTGELFF. Written as DNA, the CDR3 is TGTGCCAGCAGCCACGGACAGGGGAGAACCGGGGAGCTGTTTTTT.

The chain couples TRBV28 to TRBJ2-6; perhaps TRBD1 as D (5 bases). Germline V gene lookup returns CDR1 MDHEN and CDR2 SYDVKM. The CDR3 is 16 residues long. V was clipped by 6 bases and J by 0 bases, with 12 bases between them. The CDR3 bases are TGTGCCAGCAGGTCGACAGATCACTCTGGGGCCAACGTCCTGACTTTC. It is translated as CASRSTDHSGANVLTF.

This clone has just one count. The V and J genes are TRBV5-1 and TRBJ2-7, with a weak D call TRBD2 (6 bases). Trimming pared 1 base from V and 2 bases from J, leaving 13 bases between. The CDR3 is 15 amino acids. In germline, CDR1 is SGHRS, CDR2 YFSETQ. CDR3: CASSLWAGTTYEQYF. The CDR3 bases are TGCGCCAGCAGCTTGTGGGCGGGGACCACCTACGAGCAGTACTTC.

This chain links TRBV3-1 (or the pseudogene TRBV3-2) with TRBJ2-3; possible D gene TRBD2, 5 bases. V gave up 5 bases and J gave up 6 bases, with 18 bases separating them. The germline gives CDR1 LGHDT, CDR2 YNNKEL (reference sequence). The CDR3 loop spans 15 amino acids. CDR3 DNA: TGTGCCAGCAGCGAAGCCGGGGTCCAAGGGGATACGCAGTATTTT. The encoded protein is CASSEAGVQGDTQYF.

V and J are TRBV29-1 and TRBJ2-1; 10 bases line up with TRBD2. CDR1 is SQVTM, CDR2 ANQGSEA, per germline. This CDR3 contains 19 residues. V was pared by 6 bases and J by 8 bases, with 25 bases of the junction left unmatched. CDR3 in amino acids: CSVPAREGPSGRALDEQFF. CDR3 in DNA: TGCAGCGTCCCTGCCCGGGAAGGGCCAAGCGGGAGGGCTTTAGATGAGCAGTTCTTC.

The chain uses TRBV9 and TRBJ2-5; 9 bases agree with TRBD2. V lost 1 base and J lost 5; bases outside the gene matches: 9. This CDR3 comprises 16 residues. The germline CDR1 and CDR2 sequences are SGDLS and YYNGEE. CDR3 loop: CASSVLGAGGLETQYF. CDR3 DNA: TGTGCCAGCAGCGTACTCGGCGCGGGGGGGCTGGAGACCCAGTACTTC.

This chain connects TRBV7-2 to TRBJ2-7; 8 bases are shared with TRBD2. Germline CDR1 reads SGHTA; CDR2 reads FQGNSA. This CDR3 spans 16 amino acids. The trim removed 5 bases at V and 0 bases at J, leaving 9 bases unmatched. The CDR3 sequence is CASSRSAGESSYEQYF. CDR3 DNA: TGTGCCAGCAGCCGCTCAGCGGGGGAGAGCTCCTACGAGCAGTACTTC.

The chain joins TRBV3-1 (or the pseudogene TRBV3-2) to TRBJ2-2; 7 bases match TRBD2. Germline V lookup: CDR1 LGHDT, CDR2 YNNKEL (reference sequence). V was clipped by 4 bases and J by 5 bases; unmatched bases: 10. The CDR3 contains 16 residues. CDR3 loop: CASSPRADGRTGELFF. The CDR3 DNA sequence: TGTGCCAGCAGCCCCCGGGCCGACGGGAGGACCGGGGAGCTGTTTTTT.